This TCR beta chain comes out of a study of shared clonotypes between healthy human individuals (dated by TCRdb to about 2020). Concerning the study at large: The cohort included three men and a couple of women between 18 and 49 years of age. For each donor, three plates each were used for CD4 naive and CD4 memory, two plates were used for CD8 naive, and one plate was used for CD8 memory. To estimate repertoire size and how much clonotype sharing occurs between individuals, the study deeply sequenced the blood TCR repertoires of several healthy adults. Libraries were prepared and TCR repertoires were sequenced by different laboratories using diverse techniques, in order to increase sequencing depth and limit assay-specific biases. Each donor's leukapheresis produced roughly between roughly 0.85 and 9.5 billion PBMCs. General study outcomes and caveats: Higher generation probabilities were observed for clonotypes shared by all four sorted-subset donors than for non-shared clonotypes. Naive subsets generally had larger estimated clonotype richness than memory subsets did. Pairwise subsampling led to the expectation that sequencing depth would affect the degree of clonotype sharing among donors. Even with the large sequencing depth, rarefaction of the sorted-subset datasets indicated that sequencing was incomplete. Sampling was restricted to blood, and TCR repertoires in tissue are likely to differ from TCR repertoires in blood. Because the study included only a small number of donors, the genetic and exposure-history diversity represented was limited. Across a handful of donors, around 5% of naive CD4, approximately 3.6% of naive CD8, approximately 2.5% of memory CD4, and around 0.4% of memory CD8 clonotypes were shared.

Using the deep immunoSEQ assay, multiplex PCR amplified TCR CDR3 regions from genomic DNA. Extracted genomic DNA from each cell subset was distributed evenly across all wells of several immunoSEQ 96-well plates, and each plate was treated as a replicate. For sorted subsets, each replicate PCR was loaded with 200 ng genomic DNA, equivalent to some 27,000 T cell genomes. The purified libraries were quantified using a Qubit 3.0 fluorometer, sized with a Bioanalyzer 2100, and then quantified again using the KAPA Library Quantification kit. Every immunoSEQ 96-well plate was sequenced on a dedicated single-read 150-cycle Illumina NextSeq 550 flow cell. For the original study's pipeline: Because only junctional sequences without quality scores were contained in the immunoSEQ output, filtering matching that applied to full-length reads could not be performed. To assign V/J genes and CDR3, sequences were annotated using PyIR, a Python wrapper for IgBLAST v1.9, with IMGT germline references. Reads with weak V/J assignments (E-value above 1e-6), missing CDR3, stop codons, out-of-frame junctions, or ambiguous translated residues were removed. V3J clonotypes were defined by identical inferred V gene, J gene, and CDR3 amino acid sequence. To compute the percentage overlap between repertoires, the number of shared unique clonotypes was divided by the size of the smaller repertoire. Repertoire richness was assessed with RTK rarefaction, the Chao1 estimator, and Recon v2.1 estimates of unobserved clonotypes. For all TCRbeta clonotypes obtained by the gDNA method from four donors, generation probabilities were computed with OLGA. The table was pulled from immuneACCESS by TCRdb, which kept in-frame rearrangements only. Such tables lose some clones; where checked, under half of the loss comes from unresolved V genes, and the rest has no known cause. V, J and clone size are those of that table, while D and trimming were read from the DNA. The sample has more than 2,000,000 clones on record, more than 85% of them singletons. The ten largest clones take up about 0.39% of the sample.

V is clipped by 6 bases and J by 0 bases, and the sequence between their germline boundaries is 3 bases long. Spanning cysteine to phenylalanine, the CDR3 consists of 12 amino acids. Solely the CDR3 DNA is kept, with 36 bases framed from the first base. CDR1 and CDR2 were assigned from the germline V gene as MDHEN and SYDVKM. The donors were healthy, HIV-negative adults with no recently reported acute infections or vaccinations. Every donor was a Caucasian adult living in Nashville, Tennessee, USA. CD4+ T cells were enriched by magnetic negative selection; naive cells were then positively selected on CD45RA, and the negative fraction formed the memory subset. Blood was collected by leukapheresis, and PBMCs were isolated by Ficoll-Histopaque density gradient centrifugation and then cryopreserved in liquid nitrogen vapor phase. Purity and quantity of every magnetically sorted T cell population were checked by analytical flow cytometry. From each sorted fraction, genomic DNA was isolated and quantified by UV absorbance on a Nanodrop 2000c.

Notes on this clone: No antigen is known for it. No clone much larger than this one lies a single base away; base qualities are absent. Other nucleotide sequences in the sample specify the same CDR3.

The chain employs TRBV28 and TRBJ1-5, with the D segment identity uncertain. The clonotype was recovered from a young man in good health. Some clones in this sample may be carry-over from other donors' samples. The sequencing input was naive CD4+ T cells from PBMCs. The intended sense of this specimen's cell subset or site label: CD45RA+ positively selected. The CDR3 protein: CASRNSNQPQHF. The nucleotides are TGTGCCAGCAGAAATAGCAATCAGCCCCAGCATTTT.